These T cell receptor beta chains were read from a single sample in a study of control samples from healthy donors and cancer patients. TCRdb keeps only in-frame clones here, not all; method: immunoSEQ multiplex PCR. The data show approximately 170,000 clones, with about 93% seen just once and roughly 0.64% held by the top ten. Sequenced input: blood. Receptors were obtained from a woman in her 30s in good health. The CDR3 runs from the conserved cysteine through the conserved F or W. Each record gives: V gene, CDR3 protein.

v_gene: TRBV7-3; CDR3aa: CASSFAGVNNEQFF
v_gene: TRBV15; CDR3aa: CATSRPRTGNNQPQHF
v_gene: TRBV9; CDR3aa: CASSWGDRGTEAFF
v_gene: TRBV12-5; CDR3aa: CASGPHGDRGETQYF
v_gene: TRBV29-1; CDR3aa: CKLAESTGELFF
v_gene: TRBV28; CDR3aa: CASSLNENNSPLHF
v_gene: TRBV30; CDR3aa: CAWTEGQGSDTQYF
v_gene: TRBV7-9; CDR3aa: CASGADSGNEQYF
v_gene: TRBV5-5; CDR3aa: CASSFSGGDQVGYTF
v_gene: TRBV27; CDR3aa: CASSPSGGFQPQHF
v_gene: TRBV2; CDR3aa: CARTGTSGYNEQFF
v_gene: TRBV6-6; CDR3aa: CASTEVANQPQHF
v_gene: TRBV4-1; CDR3aa: CASSQHDRVTGELFF
v_gene: TRBV7-9; CDR3aa: CASSLGQGDEQFF
v_gene: TRBV7-2; CDR3aa: CASSPRQGATGANVLTF
v_gene: TRBV24-1; CDR3aa: CATSQSPGLAGYNEQFF
v_gene: TRBV2; CDR3aa: CASQPEILATDTQYF
v_gene: TRBV7-2; CDR3aa: CASNSQTEVSYEQYF
v_gene: TRBV7-3; CDR3aa: CASSFDRKTYNEQFF
v_gene: TRBV7-9; CDR3aa: CASTGLGVTGNEAFF
v_gene: TRBV12-3/TRBV12-4; CDR3aa: CASSLAQTDTQYF
v_gene: TRBV10-1; CDR3aa: CAGQVPNEKLFF
v_gene: TRBV5-1; CDR3aa: CASSLDLAASYEQYF
v_gene: TRBV13; CDR3aa: CASSLFGGAGANVLTF
v_gene: TRBV28; CDR3aa: CASSLLTGNNQPQHF
v_gene: TRBV7-9; CDR3aa: CASSLYASQSTEAFF
v_gene: TRBV7-9; CDR3aa: CASEWTGASYNEQFF
v_gene: TRBV10-3; CDR3aa: CAISEVSNTEAFF
v_gene: TRBV11-3; CDR3aa: CASSPSGGGIETQYF
v_gene: TRBV25-1; CDR3aa: CASSEHGRASGNTIYF